This T cell receptor beta chain was obtained from a study of blood T cell repertoires in COVID-19. The germline CDR1 and CDR2 sequences are SEHNR and FQNEAQ (reference sequence). The CDR3 has 16 residues. Trimming stripped 5 bases from V and 0 bases from J, with 11 bases between. Clones were sequenced by immunoSEQ multiplex PCR, and TCRdb holds only the in-frame ones, with some missing. Altogether some 200,000 clones are present, 70% to 90% being singletons, with the ten largest covering approximately 7.6%. This chain connects TRBV7-9 to TRBJ1-6; D is perhaps TRBD1 (5 bases). The clonotype comes from a woman aged 18-29 years who had recovered from COVID-19. The specimen was PBMCs or T cells enriched from blood (not recorded which). CDR3 sequence (DNA): TGTGCCAGCAGCCCAGTCGGGGGCTCCTATAATTCACCCCTCCACTTT. This sequence encodes CASSPVGGSYNSPLHF.